This T cell receptor beta chain was captured by sequencing in a study of blood T cells in healthy people across ages. In its sample, this clonotype was seen a few times. The authors ran a second PCR of about 6 to 11 cycles using a sample-barcoded 5' primer and a J-beta primer mix. The study obtained at least 2.5 million CDR3-containing paired-end reads from every sample. MiXCR, applied by TCRdb to the 5' RACE reads, yields one record per CDR3 protein. The table includes 980,000 or so distinct CDR3 sequences, 48% detected once. Germline loops: CDR1 MNHEY, CDR2 SVGAGI. V lost 6 bases to trimming and J lost 4 bases, with 27 bases between them. The CDR3 totals 18 residues.

Input material: blood. The receptor was isolated from a man aged 25 to 40 in good health. The chain employs TRBV6-5 and TRBJ1-2; D not resolved. CDR3 sequence (DNA): TGTGCCAGCAGATACCATCGACTGCAGGCGCCAGACATCTATGGCTACACCTTC. Its protein product is CASRYHRLQAPDIYGYTF.